The 13 T cell receptor beta chains below were found in one sample sequenced in a study of post-analysis software for immune sequencing data. These receptors' targets are unknown. Each TCR beta cDNA library carried unique molecular identifiers. TCRdb ran MiXCR on the PCR reads and lists one entry per CDR3 protein. The sample consists of hundreds of thousands of distinct CDR3 sequences, 55% to 70% of them appearing once. The study, taken as a whole, reports: A few TRBV segments, TRBV5-6, TRBV5-1 and TRBV20-1 among them, were found more frequent in patients than controls.

Sample: blood. These receptors came from a girl aged 2-10 years with multiple sclerosis.

A few counts support this clonotype. The rearrangement uses TRBV6-6 and TRBJ1-2; 7 nucleotides align to TRBD1. Germline lookup yields CDR1 MNHNY and CDR2 SVGAGI (reference sequence). The ends lost 5 bases at V and 4 bases at J; junction bases unmatched: 4. This CDR3 region has 13 residues. Here the CDR3 reads CASSHRGSYGYTF. The CDR3 nucleotides are TGTGCCAGCAGTCACAGGGGTAGCTATGGCTACACCTTC.

This clonotype was counted a few times. V is TRBV6-5 and J is TRBJ2-5, with 10 bases lining up with TRBD1. CDR3 size: 15 residues. Germline values: CDR1 MNHEY, CDR2 SVGAGI. J lost 11 bases, V lost 5 bases, and 14 bases had no gene match. The CDR3 DNA follows: TGTGCCAGCAGTAAGCGGACAGGGGGTTTCAATGAGCAGTACTTC. Amino acid sequence: CASSKRTGGFNEQYF.

The V and J genes are TRBV20-1 and TRBJ2-3; 8 nucleotides match TRBD2. This CDR3 spans 16 amino acids. CDR1 and CDR2 from the germline V gene are DFQATT and SNEGSKA (reference sequence). With V trimmed by 0 bases and J by 5 bases, 10 bases remained unmatched. CDR3 coding DNA: TGCAGTGCTAGAGATCCCGGGGGGGCCTTAGGAGATACGCAGTATTTT. It encodes CSARDPGGALGDTQYF.

The J gene is TRBJ2-7, the V gene TRBV20-1; D possibly corresponds to TRBD2 (5 bases). Trimming took 6 bases from V and 0 from J, leaving 21 bases between them. CDR1 DFQATT and CDR2 SNEGSKA come from the germline V gene (reference sequence). The CDR3 consists of 16 residues. CDR3 amino acids: CSATNPDLSISYEQYF. The CDR3 region has the DNA TGCAGTGCCACCAACCCGGACTTGTCGATCTCCTACGAGCAGTACTTC.

This clonotype was found a few times. V gene TRBV15 combines with J gene TRBJ2-3; D might be TRBD1 or TRBD2, each matching 6 bases. The V end lost 3 bases, the J end lost 6 bases, and 19 bases lay between the germline ends. CDR3 length equals 16 residues. From germline, CDR1 is LNHNV and CDR2 YYDKDF (reference sequence). CDR3 nucleotides: TGTGCCACCAGCAGGGTGGGGGCTAGCGAGCCTGATACGCAGTATTTT. Translating it yields CATSRVGASEPDTQYF. The entire variable domain, with the rest obtained from reference TRBV15 and TRBJ2-3, is as follows: DAMVIQNPRYQVTQFGKPVTLSCSQTLNHNVMYWYQQKSSQAPKLLFHYYDKDFNNEADTPDNFQSRRPNTSFCFLDIRSPGLGDTAMYLCATSRVGASEPDTQYFGPGTRLTVL.

This clonotype was seen a handful of times. This chain uses TRBV5-1 with TRBJ1-2; D unclear. Between the trimmed V and J ends, which lost 3 bases and 7 bases, there was a span of 16 bases. From germline, CDR1 is SGHRS and CDR2 YFSETQ. This CDR3 comprises 14 residues. The CDR3 nucleotides read TGCGCCAGCAGCTCTGAATCGGCTGGACGTGGCTACACCTTC. Translating it yields CASSSESAGRGYTF. The complete variable domain, with remaining parts taken from reference TRBV5-1 and TRBJ1-2, reads KAGVTQTPRYLIKTRGQQVTLSCSPISGHRSVSWYQQTPGQGLQFLFEYFSETQRNKGNFPGRFSGRQFSNSRSEMNVSTLELGDSALYLCASSSESAGRGYTFGSGTRLTVV.

The V and J genes are TRBV20-1 and TRBJ2-5; 14 bases match TRBD2. Germline V CDR1 and CDR2: DFQATT, SNEGSKA (reference sequence). The CDR3 extends over 16 amino acids. With 1 base clipped from V and 4 bases from J, the junction kept 5 bases outside the gene matches. The CDR3 reads CSARGRLAGGPETQYF. The CDR3 nucleotides read TGCAGTGCTAGAGGAAGACTAGCGGGAGGGCCAGAGACCCAGTACTTC.

The J gene is TRBJ2-5, the V gene TRBV7-9; 12 bases fit TRBD2. The CDR3 has 17 amino acids. Trimming at V came to 5 bases and at J to 2 bases, leaving 9 bases not matched to a gene. Germline loops: CDR1 SEHNR, CDR2 FQNEAQ (reference sequence). The CDR3 sequence: CASSPRTSGETQETQYF. The CDR3 nucleotides read TGTGCCAGCAGCCCAAGGACTAGCGGGGAGACACAAGAGACCCAGTACTTC.

V usage is TRBV20-1 and J usage is TRBJ2-1; either TRBD1 or TRBD2 may fit D (6 bases each). The germline CDR1 and CDR2 sequences are DFQATT and SNEGSKA (reference sequence). This CDR3 contains 16 residues. V lost 5 bases to trimming and J lost 6 bases, with 23 bases between them. DNA of the CDR3: TGCAGTGCTGCCGGAGACGGGGGCGGCAGAACCAATGAGCAGTTCTTC. It is translated as CSAAGDGGGRTNEQFF.

The V gene is TRBV7-2, the J gene TRBJ2-5; 9 bases are a match to TRBD2. Germline values: CDR1 SGHTA, CDR2 FQGNSA. Germline trimming cut 4 bases from V and 6 bases from J; bases unmatched to any gene: 3. CDR3 length: 13 residues. CDR3 residues: CASSSSGGKTQYF. The CDR3 region has the DNA TGTGCCAGCAGCTCGAGCGGGGGGAAGACCCAGTACTTC.

This rearrangement joins TRBV7-2 to TRBJ2-3; D remains ambiguous. The V gene lost 5 bases and the J gene lost 2 bases, with 5 bases spanning the gap. The V gene's germline CDR1 is SGHTA and CDR2 FQGNSA. The CDR3 has 12 amino acids. CDR3 in DNA: TGTGCCAGCAGCATGCTCACAGATACGCAGTATTTT. Translating gives CASSMLTDTQYF.

The rearrangement joins TRBV5-1 to TRBJ1-2; unclear D gene. V was clipped by 3 bases and J by 7 bases, with 16 bases between them. The CDR3 is 14 amino acids. Per germline, CDR1 SGHRS and CDR2 YFSETQ. CDR3 region: CASSSGSVVRGYTF. In nucleotides, the CDR3 is TGCGCCAGCAGCTCCGGGTCTGTAGTCCGTGGCTACACCTTC.

For the CDR3, the DNA is TGTGCCAGCAGTCCGAACCCGTACGACAGGGTTGAAAAACTGTTTTTT. Translating gives CASSPNPYDRVEKLFF. This chain uses TRBV12-3 or TRBV12-4 with TRBJ1-4, with 7 bases matching TRBD1. V dropped 5 bases and J dropped 7; count of bases not matched to a gene: 13. The CDR3 is 16 amino acids.